This T cell receptor beta chain was documented in a study of blood T cell repertoires in COVID-19. Assay used: immunoSEQ multiplex PCR; TCRdb lists only in-frame clones, some missing. Here the sample spans under 250,000 clones, more than 65% being singletons. V lost 1 base and J 11 bases, leaving 14 bases between the germline ends. Germline V CDR1 and CDR2: SGHDN, FVKESK. The CDR3 is 13 residues long. The J gene is TRBJ1-1, the V gene TRBV14, with a possible D match to TRBD1 (6 bases). This clonotype was sampled from a human donor in a cohort sampled during active COVID-19. Sequenced sample: peripheral blood. The CDR3 nucleotides are TGTGCCAGCAGCCAAGTCTTGGGGGGGCGGGCTTTCTTT. Its translation is CASSQVLGGRAFF.